This T cell receptor (beta chain) was obtained from a study of OX40 agonist ivuxolimab in advanced cancers. At the level of the study: Partial responses were recorded for three patients, including one with hepatocellular carcinoma and two with cutaneous melanoma.

CDR1 is SGHNT, CDR2 YYREEE, per germline (reference sequence). V was clipped by 3 bases and J by 1 base, with 15 bases between them. The CDR3 sequence is 16 residues long. This table comes from immunoSEQ multiplex PCR, and its TCRdb copy is limited to in-frame clones, with some not included. Here the sample spans some 77,000 clones, over 85% being singletons. The chain combines TRBV5-4 with TRBJ2-3; maybe TRBD2 (5 bases). The receptor's source is an adult with an advanced solid tumor such as melanoma, head and neck, liver or kidney cancer. Sequenced material: CD4+ or CD8+ T cells sorted from blood, taken in a trial of the OX40 agonist ivuxolimab. CDR3 sequence: CASSSMGGLGTDTQYF. For the CDR3, the DNA is TGTGCCAGCAGCTCGATGGGTGGACTCGGCACAGATACGCAGTATTTT.